These 32 T cell receptor beta chains came from one sample sequenced in a study of shared clonotypes between healthy human individuals. Profiling relied on immunoSEQ multiplex PCR, and the TCRdb table lists in-frame clones only, not all of them. The sample contains 2 million to 2.5 million clones, 92% of which appear only once. Sample: naive CD4+ T cells from PBMCs. Subset given: CD45RA+ positively selected. The receptors were sampled from a man younger than 35 in good health. Some clones in this sample may be carry-over from other donors' samples.

The gene calls are TRBV28 and TRBJ2-1, with D unresolved. With 3 bases removed from V and 8 bases from J, the gap between germline ends came to 5 bases. Germline V gives CDR1 MDHEN, CDR2 SYDVKM. The CDR3 is 11 residues long. CDR3 nucleotides: TGTGCCAGCAGTTTTGAGGATGAGCAGTTCTTC. Translation: CASSFEDEQFF.

This sequence joins TRBV5-6 and TRBJ2-7; unclear D gene. V was shortened by 0 bases and J by 13 bases, with 11 bases between the two germline ends. This CDR3 is 11 amino acids long. Germline CDR1 reads SGHDT; CDR2 reads YYEEEE. CDR3 protein: CASSLGPWEYF. CDR3 sequence (DNA): TGTGCCAGCAGCTTGGGACCATGGGAATACTTC.

This clone came up a few times. An end of the junction differs from the germline gene, which may be a read error. This chain links TRBV7-2 with TRBJ2-4; the D is unclear. The CDR3 extends over 12 amino acids. The germline CDR1 and CDR2 sequences are SGHTA and FQGNSA. CDR3 sequence reads: CASSLAKNIQYF. CDR3 nucleotide sequence: TGTGCCAGCAGCCTAGCCAAAAACATTCAGTACTTC.

V is TRBV7-2 and J is TRBJ2-2, with TRBD2 identical over 16 bases. Trimming took 5 bases from V and 8 from J; bases not matched to a gene: 5. Germline V lookup: CDR1 SGHTA, CDR2 FQGNSA. The CDR3 has 16 amino acids. The CDR3 coding sequence is TGTGCCAGCAGCATGGGACTAGCGGGAGGGCCTGGGGAGCTGTTTTTT. Protein: CASSMGLAGGPGELFF.

This clone appeared a single time. The chain employs TRBV5-1 and TRBJ2-5, with 11 bases that match TRBD1. This CDR3 has 15 amino acids. With 3 bases clipped from V and 1 base from J, the junction kept 2 bases outside the gene matches. Looked up from germline, CDR1 is SGHRS and CDR2 is YFSETQ. The CDR3 here is CASSSDRGLQETQYF. CDR3 in DNA: TGCGCCAGCAGCTCGGACAGGGGGCTCCAAGAGACCCAGTACTTC.

The rearrangement uses TRBV7-3 and TRBJ1-1; possibly TRBD1 for D (6 bases). CDR1 SGHTA and CDR2 FQGTGA come from the germline V gene. CDR3 length equals 15 residues. The V and J ends lost 2 bases and 3 bases respectively, with 13 bases between them. The CDR3 region has the DNA TGTGCCAGCAGCTTAGAGGGGGGCTCGGACACTGAAGCTTTCTTT. Translation gives CASSLEGGSDTEAFF.

The V and J genes are TRBV7-2 and TRBJ2-7; D possibly uses TRBD1 or TRBD2 (5 bases each). CDR1 SGHTA and CDR2 FQGNSA come from the germline V gene. The ends were cut back, 4 bases at V and 7 bases at J, with 11 bases in the middle. The CDR3 extends over 12 amino acids. The CDR3 sequence is CASSSGWGEQYF. DNA of the CDR3: TGTGCCAGCAGCTCCGGCTGGGGGGAGCAGTACTTC.

The V and J genes are TRBV29-1 and TRBJ1-4; a possible D gene is TRBD1 (6 bases). V was cut by 6 bases and J by 0 bases, with 8 bases left in between. The length of the CDR3 is 13 residues. Per the germline V gene, CDR1 is SQVTM and CDR2 is ANQGSEA. CDR3 coding DNA: TGCAGCGTGACAGGTGCAACTAATGAAAAACTGTTTTTT. Amino acid sequence: CSVTGATNEKLFF.

The count of this clone is one. The rearrangement uses TRBV27 and TRBJ1-1, with TRBD1 identical over 7 bases. The CDR3 is 14 amino acids. Germline CDR1 and CDR2: MNHEY and SMNVEV (reference sequence). With 4 bases clipped from V and 4 bases from J, the junction kept 6 bases outside the gene matches. The CDR3 region is CASSWDSGGTEAFF. In nucleotides, the CDR3 is TGTGCCAGCAGTTGGGATTCAGGGGGCACTGAAGCTTTCTTT.

This clone was seen a handful of times. The chain combines TRBV4-1 with TRBJ1-4; a possible D gene is TRBD1 (6 bases). The CDR3 spans 14 residues. Germline lookup yields CDR1 MGHRA and CDR2 YSYEKL. The germline V and J ends were trimmed by 4 bases and 6 bases, with 12 bases remaining between them. CDR3 loop: CASSPQGSDEKLFF. The CDR3 DNA is TGCGCCAGCAGCCCACAGGGAAGCGATGAAAAACTGTTTTTT.

The V gene is TRBV9, the J gene TRBJ2-3; 11 nucleotides agree with TRBD2. The CDR3 contains 15 residues. Germline lookup yields CDR1 SGDLS and CDR2 YYNGEE. V gave up 1 base and J gave up 4 bases; unmatched junction bases: 2. As DNA, the CDR3 is TGTGCCAGCAGCGTATCTAGCGGGAGGTCAGATACGCAGTATTTT. Encoded protein: CASSVSSGRSDTQYF.

This clone was seen once. The rearrangement links TRBV2 to TRBJ2-3; the match to TRBD1 covers 8 bases. CDR3 length: 15 residues. Germline trimming cut 6 bases from V and 4 bases from J; bases unmatched to any gene: 9. The germline gives CDR1 SNHLY, CDR2 FYNNEI. CDR3 sequence: CASSQDRDVSDTQYF. The CDR3 bases are TGTGCCAGCAGCCAGGACAGGGATGTGTCAGATACGCAGTATTTT.

J is TRBJ2-1 and V is TRBV21-1; TRBD2, the table's D call, lacks a check against the DNA. TRBV21-1 is assigned pseudogene status. This CDR3 contains 18 residues. Here the CDR3 reads CASTRGLAGVKKYNEQFF. CDR3 in DNA: TGTGCCAGTACGCGGGGACTAGCGGGGGTGAAGAAGTACAATGAGCAGTTCTTC.

This chain links TRBV14 with TRBJ1-1; the D gene is possibly TRBD1 (5 bases). Looked up from germline, CDR1 is SGHDN and CDR2 is FVKESK. This CDR3 region has 15 residues. Trimming removed 7 bases from V and 3 bases from J, with 18 bases in between. In DNA, the CDR3 is TGTGCCAGCACCAGACTCGGGACGTACGACACTGAAGCTTTCTTT. Translating it yields CASTRLGTYDTEAFF.

The chain is built from TRBV7-8 and TRBJ2-6, with D perhaps matching TRBD1 (7 bases). Germline CDR1 and CDR2: SGHVS and FQNEAQ. V lost 2 bases and J lost 0, with 14 bases in between. This CDR3 is 18 amino acids long. This CDR3 reads CASSLRRGPSSGANVLTF. In DNA, the CDR3 is TGTGCCAGCAGCTTAAGGAGGGGGCCTAGCTCTGGGGCCAACGTCCTGACTTTC.

V usage is TRBV27 and J usage is TRBJ2-6; D may correspond to TRBD1 or TRBD2 (5 bases each). The germline CDR1 and CDR2 sequences are MNHEY and SMNVEV (reference sequence). The V and J ends lost 5 bases and 0 bases respectively, with 11 bases between them. The CDR3 runs 16 residues. The DNA of the CDR3 is TGTGCCAGCAGTACGGGACGGAGCTCTGGGGCCAACGTCCTGACTTTC. This translates into CASSTGRSSGANVLTF.

The chain uses TRBV27 and TRBJ1-5; D not resolved. Germline CDR1 reads MNHEY; CDR2 reads SMNVEV (reference sequence). With 9 bases removed from V and 0 bases from J, the gap between germline ends came to 12 bases. The CDR3 is made up of 14 amino acids. DNA of the CDR3: TGTGCCAGTTCGAGGGTCTATAGCAATCAGCCCCAGCATTTT. This translates into CASSRVYSNQPQHF.

Concerning this clone: The identical CDR3 is also encoded by other nucleotide sequences in the sample. The rearrangement uses TRBV28 and TRBJ2-1, with TRBD2 identical over 9 bases. V lost 5 bases, J lost 4 bases, and 6 bases stayed unmatched. This CDR3 region has 15 residues. Germline assignment: CDR1 MDHEN and CDR2 SYDVKM. This chain's CDR3 is CASSGAGGPYNEQFF. The CDR3 region has the DNA TGTGCCAGCAGTGGGGCGGGAGGGCCTTACAATGAGCAGTTCTTC.

As to this clone: The same CDR3 can be traced to other DNA sequences in this sample. The CDR3 DNA is TGTGCCAGCAGCCTCGTAGGAAACACCATATATTTT. Protein product: CASSLVGNTIYF. The chain couples TRBV28 to TRBJ1-3; D not certain. CDR1 and CDR2 (germline): MDHEN, SYDVKM. The CDR3 is 12 residues long. V was pared by 6 bases and J by 4 bases, with 7 bases between.

This clone was detected only a few times. The chain recombines TRBV29-1 with TRBJ1-1, with no clear D. V shed 4 bases and J shed 0 bases, with 9 bases lying between them. Germline CDR1 reads SQVTM; CDR2 reads ANQGSEA. The CDR3 runs to 13 residues. The CDR3 DNA follows: TGCAGCGTTGTCCGCCACATGAACACTGAAGCTTTCTTT. Translation gives CSVVRHMNTEAFF.

Written as DNA, the CDR3 is TGTGCCAGCAGCTCTGCGGTGCCAGGCACTGGCTACACCTTC. It translates to CASSSAVPGTGYTF. V usage is TRBV7-3 and J usage is TRBJ1-2; unclear D gene. The germline V gene encodes CDR1 SGHTA and CDR2 FQGTGA. V shed 4 bases and J shed 7 bases, with 16 bases lying between them. CDR3 length: 14 amino acids.

Turning to this clone: Other DNA sequences of this sample code for an identical CDR3. J is TRBJ2-1 and V is TRBV5-1, with 15 positions matching TRBD2. Per the germline V gene, CDR1 is SGHRS and CDR2 is YFSETQ. The J segment lost 4 bases and the V segment lost 3 bases, leaving 2 bases of the junction unmatched. This CDR3 spans 16 amino acids. The CDR3 DNA sequence: TGCGCCAGCAGCTCCGGGACTAGCGGGAGGTACAATGAGCAGTTCTTC. It yields the protein CASSSGTSGRYNEQFF.

The V call is TRBV7-6, the J call TRBJ2-2; the D gene is possibly TRBD1 (6 bases). The germline V and J ends were trimmed by 5 bases and 6 bases, with 13 bases remaining between them. CDR1 is SGHVS, CDR2 FNYEAQ, per germline. The CDR3 consists of 14 residues. The CDR3 DNA follows: TGTGCCAGCAGCCCCAGCCAGGGGTCCGGGGAGCTGTTTTTT. Translating it yields CASSPSQGSGELFF.

V is TRBV5-4 and J is TRBJ1-4, with D perhaps TRBD1 (6 bases). This CDR3 contains 14 residues. Trimming stripped 0 bases from V and 6 bases from J, with 9 bases between. In germline, CDR1 is SGHNT, CDR2 YYREEE (reference sequence). CDR3: CASSLAGGHEKLFF. The CDR3 bases are TGTGCCAGCAGCTTGGCCGGGGGGCATGAAAAACTGTTTTTT.

In the case of this clone: The sample has other DNA sequences that encode this CDR3 too. The chain uses TRBV7-9 and TRBJ2-1; 9 bases map to TRBD2. The CDR3 loop spans 14 amino acids. Germline V gene sequence: CDR1 SEHNR, CDR2 FQNEAQ (reference sequence). V lost 5 bases, J lost 3 bases, and 2 bases stayed unmatched. The CDR3, as DNA: TGTGCCAGCAGCCTTAGCGGGAGCTACAATGAGCAGTTCTTC. Amino acid sequence: CASSLSGSYNEQFF.

The rearrangement uses TRBV5-1 and TRBJ1-5; D unresolved. The V gene lost 4 bases and the J gene lost 3 bases, with 11 bases spanning the gap. The CDR3 is 14 amino acids. The V gene's germline CDR1 is SGHRS and CDR2 YFSETQ. CDR3 region: CASSPGEPNQPQHF. In nucleotides, the CDR3 is TGCGCCAGCAGCCCCGGGGAACCCAATCAGCCCCAGCATTTT.

The rearrangement joins TRBV6-5 to TRBJ2-2, with 7 bases identical to TRBD2. This CDR3 spans 14 amino acids. The junction had 9 bases not matched to a gene; V was cut back by 6 bases and J by 8 bases. Germline V gives CDR1 MNHEY, CDR2 SVGAGI. CDR3 nucleotide sequence: TGTGCCAGCAGCTTCACTAGCGCCGGGGGGGAGCTGTTTTTT. Encoded protein: CASSFTSAGGELFF.

The CDR3 region is CAWSVPRRGAVWKLFF. The CDR3 DNA follows: TGTGCCTGGAGTGTACCGCGGCGCGGAGCGGTTTGGAAACTGTTTTTT. The V and J genes are TRBV30 and TRBJ1-4; D gene uncertain. V was clipped by 0 bases and J by 11 bases, with 22 bases between them. CDR1 and CDR2 from the germline V gene are GTSNPN and SVGIG (reference sequence). This CDR3 region has 16 residues.

This rearrangement joins TRBV27 to TRBJ1-4; unclear D gene. V was clipped by 2 bases and J by 4 bases, with 8 bases between them. Germline loops: CDR1 MNHEY, CDR2 SMNVEV (reference sequence). The CDR3 runs 14 residues. DNA of the CDR3: TGTGCCAGCAGTTTACTCAGAAGTAATGAAAAACTGTTTTTT. Translating it yields CASSLLRSNEKLFF.

This chain links TRBV28 with TRBJ1-1; D is undetermined. CDR1 and CDR2 from the germline V gene are MDHEN and SYDVKM. The V and J ends lost 2 bases and 6 bases respectively, with 13 bases between them. The CDR3 contains 14 residues. CDR3 nucleotides: TGTGCCAGCAGTTTAGCCCAACCCGGGGCTGAAGCTTTCTTT. Its translation: CASSLAQPGAEAFF.

This chain uses TRBV7-3 with TRBJ2-2; TRBD2 aligns across 7 bases. The CDR3 sequence is 15 residues long. V shed 4 bases and J 5 bases; nucleotides not matched to a gene: 7. In germline, CDR1 is SGHTA, CDR2 FQGTGA. The CDR3 region is CASSSSPGGTGELFF. As DNA, the CDR3 is TGTGCCAGCAGCTCCTCCCCGGGGGGAACCGGGGAGCTGTTTTTT.

The CDR3 spells CASGITSGNTGELFF. CDR3 coding DNA: TGTGCCAGCGGCATTACTAGCGGGAACACCGGGGAGCTGTTTTTT. V gene TRBV27 combines with J gene TRBJ2-2; 8 positions agree with TRBD2. The J segment lost 1 base and the V segment lost 8 bases, leaving 6 bases of the junction unmatched. This CDR3 is built from 15 residues. Germline V gene sequence: CDR1 MNHEY, CDR2 SMNVEV (reference sequence).